The clone carrying this T cell receptor beta chain was counted between two and nine times. What it binds is not known. Ophthalmopathy cases met thresholds of Clinical Activity Score at least 3, NOSPECS grade at least 4 and duration under 3 months. Any patient presenting with uncontrolled infection, other autoimmune disease, pregnancy or lactation was left out. RNA transcripts gave rise to amplified TCR beta CDR3 regions. A set of HTBI primers served as the primers for a first-round RT-PCR of the TCR CDR3. From the multiplex PCR reads, TCRdb called clonotypes with MiXCR, one entry per CDR3 protein. The data hold about 480,000 distinct CDR3 sequences, with 22% observed a single time. The record originates from a study of T cells in Graves' hyperthyroidism and ophthalmopathy. Study at large: Peripheral blood sampling occurred at initial diagnosis, before any treatment.

Germline CDR1 DFQATT, CDR2 SNEGSKA (reference sequence). Trimming at V came to 1 base and at J to 2 bases, leaving 5 bases not matched to a gene. CDR3 length: 15 amino acids. Study-level results: In blood, most of the thyroid clonotypes expanded above 0.001 were also present.

Sequenced: blood. The chain is built from TRBV20-1 and TRBJ2-1; 7 bases match TRBD2. The sequence derives from a woman aged 65 to 85 with Graves' ophthalmopathy. The CDR3 nucleotides read TGCAGTGCTAGAGTGCGAGCGGGACCCTACAATGAGCAGTTCTTC. Protein product: CSARVRAGPYNEQFF.